This TCR beta chain was found in a study of OX40 agonist ivuxolimab in advanced cancers. At the level of the study: Checkpoint inhibitors had been given previously to 35% to 50% of patients. Points from the study as a whole: In the 0.1 to 3.0 mg/kg range, CD4+ and CD8+ blood T cells had expanded clonally by week 6.

Germline CDR1 is LGHNA and CDR2 is YSLEER. Between the trimmed V and J ends, which lost 2 bases and 1 base, there was a span of 11 bases. This CDR3 is 15 amino acids long. For this clone: Its antigen is not known.

TCRdb's copy holds only in-frame clones and misses some; the assay was immunoSEQ multiplex PCR. Of 75,000 to 90,000 clones listed, approximately 85% are singletons. The cohort excluded patients with autoimmune disease history or systemic immunosuppression. This receptor was obtained from an adult with an advanced solid tumor such as melanoma, head and neck, liver or kidney cancer. The source was CD4+ or CD8+ T cells sorted from blood, collected in a trial of the OX40 agonist ivuxolimab. V and J are TRBV4-3 and TRBJ1-1; the D is unclear. The CDR3: CASSQPAQANTEAFF. The CDR3 bases are TGCGCCAGCAGCCAACCCGCCCAAGCGAACACTGAAGCTTTCTTT.